One sample yielded the 32 T cell receptor beta chains listed below, sequenced in a study of cytomegalovirus exposure and HLA in healthy donors. Primers: 60 Vbeta forward and 13 Jbeta reverse. Sequencing used immunoSEQ multiplex PCR; TCRdb keeps in-frame clones, though not all of them. The table shows 120,000 to 150,000 clones, with roughly a tenth occurring only once. The sample was PBMCs. The receptors stem from a male donor in good health and CMV-seronegative.

This clone showed up just a few times. This chain links TRBV30 with TRBJ2-7; 13 bases are a match to TRBD2. The CDR3 is 15 residues long. J gave up 6 bases and V 0 bases, and 5 bases lay outside the gene matches. Germline loops: CDR1 GTSNPN, CDR2 SVGIG (reference sequence). The CDR3 region has the DNA TGTGCCTGGAGTGTGTTAGGACTAGCGGGAGTCGAGCAGTACTTC. Residues: CAWSVLGLAGVEQYF.

This clone was seen a handful of times. The J gene is TRBJ1-2, the V gene TRBV6-1; 9 nucleotides align to TRBD1. J gave up 5 bases and V 0 bases, and 4 bases lay outside the gene matches. CDR3 length equals 15 residues. The germline V gene has CDR1 MNHNS and CDR2 SASEGT. DNA for the CDR3: TGTGCCAGCAGTGAAGCCCGGACAGGGGTATATGGCTACACCTTC. It translates to CASSEARTGVYGYTF.

J is TRBJ1-5 and V is TRBV19, with 8 bases lining up with TRBD1. The CDR3 spans 13 residues. Germline V gene lookup returns CDR1 LNHDA and CDR2 SQIVND (reference sequence). V lost 3 bases to trimming and J lost 7 bases; unmatched junction nucleotides: 2. CDR3 region: CASSMAGGQPQHF. In DNA, the CDR3 is TGTGCCAGTAGTATGGCAGGGGGCCAGCCCCAGCATTTT.

The sample holds a few counts of this clone. The V and J genes are TRBV5-1 and TRBJ2-7, with TRBD2 matching over 7 bases. V was clipped by 0 bases and J by 4 bases; unmatched bases: 4. Germline loops: CDR1 SGHRS, CDR2 YFSETQ. The CDR3 consists of 14 residues. In DNA form, the CDR3 reads TGCGCCAGCAGCTTGGTTGGCGGGAGTTACGAGCAGTACTTC. This codes for CASSLVGGSYEQYF. The whole variable domain, remainder taken from reference TRBV5-1 and TRBJ2-7, is KAGVTQTPRYLIKTRGQQVTLSCSPISGHRSVSWYQQTPGQGLQFLFEYFSETQRNKGNFPGRFSGRQFSNSRSEMNVSTLELGDSALYLCASSLVGGSYEQYFGPGTRLTVT.

The sample holds a few counts of this clone. V is TRBV4-3 and J is TRBJ2-4; 8 bases agree with TRBD1. With 4 bases clipped from V and 3 bases from J, the junction kept 14 bases outside the gene matches. The CDR3 is made up of 18 amino acids. Germline lookup yields CDR1 LGHNA and CDR2 YSLEER. In DNA, the CDR3 is TGCGCCAGCAGCCCCTGGCTACCGGGACAGGAAAGCAAAAACATTCAGTACTTC. Translating gives CASSPWLPGQESKNIQYF.

The J gene is TRBJ2-5, the V gene TRBV10-3; 13 bases align to TRBD2. CDR1 and CDR2 (germline): ENHRY, SYGVKD. The CDR3 has 18 residues. The V gene end was trimmed by 4 bases and the J gene end by 1 base; junction bases not matched to a gene: 9. The CDR3 DNA reads TGTGCCATCAGTGGGGATCCGGGACTAGCGGGACTCCAAGAGACCCAGTACTTC. Translation gives CAISGDPGLAGLQETQYF.

V gene TRBV5-1 combines with J gene TRBJ2-7; D may be TRBD1 (5 bases). The CDR3 has 14 residues. Between the trimmed V and J ends, which lost 2 bases and 0 bases, there was a span of 9 bases. Germline V gene lookup returns CDR1 SGHRS and CDR2 YFSETQ. The CDR3 reads CASSLQVPSYEQYF. The CDR3 DNA sequence: TGCGCCAGCAGCTTACAGGTCCCCTCCTACGAGCAGTACTTC.

This clone was found a few times. The V gene is TRBV6-1, the J gene TRBJ2-7; D may be TRBD1 (5 bases). Per the germline V gene, CDR1 is MNHNS and CDR2 is SASEGT. The CDR3 runs to 14 residues. V lost 3 bases, J lost 4 bases, and 13 bases lay in between. CDR3 bases: TGTGCCAGCAGTGATCGGGTCAGGGTTTACGAGCAGTACTTC. This encodes CASSDRVRVYEQYF.

This clone was seen more than once but under ten times. This chain links TRBV12-5 with TRBJ1-2; 7 nucleotides line up with TRBD1. Per germline, CDR1 LGHNT and CDR2 FRNRAP. The CDR3 has 14 amino acids. The CDR3 coding sequence is TGTGCGTCCCGGGACAGACCTGAGAACTATGGCTACACCTTC. It yields the protein CASRDRPENYGYTF.

This chain uses TRBV27 with TRBJ1-1, with a possible D match to TRBD1 (6 bases). The V gene lost 2 bases and the J gene lost 5 bases, with 15 bases spanning the gap. The CDR3 has 15 residues. Germline V gives CDR1 MNHEY, CDR2 SMNVEV (reference sequence). For the CDR3, the DNA is TGTGCCAGCAGTTTAGGGGGGCGAGCGGGGACTGAAGCTTTCTTT. Its translation: CASSLGGRAGTEAFF.

The chain links TRBV9 to TRBJ1-4; perhaps TRBD1 as D (5 bases). CDR3 size: 14 residues. CDR1 and CDR2 (germline): SGDLS, YYNGEE. The ends were cut back, 4 bases at V and 1 base at J, with 8 bases in the middle. CDR3 DNA sequence: TGTGCCAGCAGCCCCCAGGGAACTAATGAAAAACTGTTTTTT. It is translated as CASSPQGTNEKLFF.

This clone was recorded a few times. The V gene is TRBV5-1, the J gene TRBJ1-3, with a weak D call TRBD1 (5 bases). Germline V gives CDR1 SGHRS, CDR2 YFSETQ. Trimming cost V 0 bases and J 1 base, with 8 bases left between them. This CDR3 spans 15 amino acids. The CDR3 is CASSLERGSGNTIYF. In DNA form, the CDR3 reads TGCGCCAGCAGCTTGGAACGGGGGTCTGGAAACACCATATATTTT.

The sample holds a few counts of this clone. V gene TRBV6-5 combines with J gene TRBJ1-1; D perhaps matches TRBD1 (6 bases). Germline V gives CDR1 MNHEY, CDR2 SVGAGI. The CDR3 sequence is 14 residues long. Trimming shortened V by 2 bases and J by 5 bases, and 12 bases separated the two germline ends. CDR3 sequence (DNA): TGTGCCAGCAGTTACACGATCAGGGGAACTGAAGCTTTCTTT. This sequence encodes CASSYTIRGTEAFF.

This clone occurred a few times. J is TRBJ2-2 and V is TRBV7-9, with D hard to call. Germline values: CDR1 SEHNR, CDR2 FQNEAQ (reference sequence). The CDR3 length is 14 residues. V was pared by 5 bases and J by 4 bases, with 11 bases between. The chain's CDR3 is CASSPPQATGELFF. Here the CDR3 DNA reads TGTGCCAGCAGCCCCCCGCAGGCCACCGGGGAGCTGTTTTTT.

This clone was observed a handful of times. The rearrangement uses TRBV11-2 and TRBJ1-2; D remains ambiguous. The CDR3 has 17 residues. Per the germline V gene, CDR1 is SGHAT and CDR2 is FQNNGV. Trimming took off 2 bases at V and 4 bases at J, with 20 bases between the two ends. The CDR3: CASSLSPGETTAYGYTF. DNA for the CDR3: TGTGCCAGCAGCTTATCTCCGGGAGAAACCACTGCCTATGGCTACACCTTC.

This CDR3 is CASSRLAGEQYF. CDR3 coding DNA: TGTGCCAGCTCACGACTAGCCGGCGAGCAGTACTTC. This chain links TRBV18 with TRBJ2-7; TRBD2 aligns across 7 bases. Trimming at V came to 4 bases and at J to 6 bases, leaving 3 bases not matched to a gene. CDR3 length: 12 residues. In germline, CDR1 is KGHSH, CDR2 LQKENI.

The table lists this clone with a few counts. CDR3 protein: CATPAEDRANTEAFF. For the CDR3, the DNA is TGTGCCACCCCAGCGGAGGACAGGGCGAACACTGAAGCTTTCTTT. The J gene is TRBJ1-1, the V gene TRBV6-6, with 8 bases identical to TRBD1. With V trimmed by 10 bases and J by 1 base, 11 bases remained unmatched. The germline gives CDR1 MNHNY, CDR2 SVGAGI (reference sequence). The CDR3 length is 15 residues.

The genes are TRBV19 and TRBJ2-1; 8 nucleotides match TRBD1. The CDR3 totals 15 residues. With V trimmed by 3 bases and J by 4 bases, 5 bases remained unmatched. The germline CDR1 and CDR2 sequences are LNHDA and SQIVND (reference sequence). The CDR3 DNA is TGTGCCAGTAGTATTCAGGGGGCAGAATACAATGAGCAGTTCTTC. This encodes CASSIQGAEYNEQFF.

CDR3 protein: CASSQGLAGGQETQYF. As DNA, the CDR3 is TGTGCCAGCAGCCAAGGTTTAGCGGGGGGGCAAGAGACCCAGTACTTC. The chain has TRBV4-2 and TRBJ2-5, with 11 bases aligning to TRBD2. Unmatched junction bases numbered 3, after V lost 1 base and J lost 2 bases. The CDR3 runs to 16 residues. The germline V gene has CDR1 LGHNA and CDR2 YNFKEQ.

This chain connects TRBV7-2 to TRBJ2-5; TRBD2 agrees at 8 bases. CDR3 length equals 16 residues. The J segment lost 5 bases and the V segment lost 0 bases, leaving 8 bases of the junction unmatched. Germline V gene data show CDR1 as SGHTA and CDR2 as FQGNSA. In DNA form, the CDR3 reads TGTGCCAGCAGCTTAGCGGCGGCGGGAGGATTGGAGACCCAGTACTTC. Protein product: CASSLAAAGGLETQYF.

The chain couples TRBV2 to TRBJ2-1; weak D call: TRBD2 (5 bases). Trimming removed 6 bases at V and 0 bases at J, with 12 bases between. The germline V gene encodes CDR1 SNHLY and CDR2 FYNNEI. The CDR3 is 15 amino acids. The CDR3 loop is CASRGVASSYNEQFF. CDR3 nucleotide sequence: TGTGCCAGCAGGGGAGTGGCGAGCTCCTACAATGAGCAGTTCTTC.

The J gene is TRBJ2-7, the V gene TRBV7-6; TRBD2 is a possible D gene (7 bases). Trimming cost V 0 bases and J 3 bases, with 21 bases left between them. Germline CDR1 SGHVS, CDR2 FNYEAQ. The CDR3 contains 18 residues. The CDR3 DNA reads TGTGCCAGCAGCTTAGCGGGGGGGGCAGCGACTAGTATCTACGAGCAGTACTTC. Protein sequence: CASSLAGGAATSIYEQYF.

This clone was seen more than once but under ten times. The rearrangement links TRBV2 to TRBJ1-4, with 8 bases aligning to TRBD1. The CDR3 is 20 amino acids. V lost 3 bases, J lost 3 bases, and 18 bases stayed unmatched. The germline V gene has CDR1 SNHLY and CDR2 FYNNEI. The CDR3 nucleotides are TGTGCCAGCAGTGAGCCCGACAGGGGATTCAACCGTATTCCTAATGAAAAACTGTTTTTT. Translated: CASSEPDRGFNRIPNEKLFF.

This clone was picked up a small number of times. The J gene is TRBJ2-1, the V gene TRBV7-8; 8 bases are a match to TRBD1. CDR3 size: 15 residues. In germline, CDR1 is SGHVS, CDR2 FQNEAQ. The V gene end was trimmed by 3 bases and the J gene end by 5 bases; junction bases not matched to a gene: 6. CDR3 nucleotides: TGTGCCAGCAGCTTGGGACAGGTAGAAAACAATGAGCAGTTCTTC. This codes for CASSLGQVENNEQFF.

A remark on this clone: At one end, the junction sequence differs from germline, possibly due to a read error. The CDR3 is CASSFGGEETQYF. The CDR3 DNA reads as TGTGCTAGCAGCTTCGGGGGGGAGGAGACCCAGTACTTC. This sequence joins TRBV7-7 and TRBJ2-5; TRBD2 aligns across 8 bases. The CDR3 extends over 13 amino acids. The V gene's germline CDR1 is SSHAT and CDR2 FNYEAQ (reference sequence).

This clone was picked up a small number of times. The J gene is TRBJ2-3, the V gene TRBV5-1, with D possibly matching TRBD1 (6 bases). From germline, CDR1 is SGHRS and CDR2 YFSETQ. The V and J ends lost 3 bases and 3 bases respectively, with 11 bases between them. The CDR3 length is 14 residues. The DNA of the CDR3 is TGCGCCAGCAGCTCGAGACAGGAGACAGATACGCAGTATTTT. Protein sequence: CASSSRQETDTQYF.

The chain uses TRBV7-2 and TRBJ1-5; tentatively, D is TRBD1 (5 bases). The CDR3 covers 16 residues. Germline V gene lookup returns CDR1 SGHTA and CDR2 FQGNSA. V shed 1 base and J shed 4 bases, with 14 bases lying between them. The DNA of the CDR3 is TGTGCCAGCAGCTTAGTGCCAGGGATTGGGAATCAGCCCCAGCATTTT. It is translated as CASSLVPGIGNQPQHF.

The V gene is TRBV4-2, the J gene TRBJ2-7; perhaps TRBD2 as D (5 bases). V was shortened by 3 bases and J by 2 bases, with 11 bases between the two germline ends. The CDR3 is 14 residues long. The germline CDR1 and CDR2 sequences are LGHNA and YNFKEQ. CDR3 DNA sequence: TGTGCCAGCAGCCAGGGCAGCGGTACCTACGAGCAGTACTTC. Amino acids: CASSQGSGTYEQYF.

This chain links TRBV28 with TRBJ2-7; TRBD1 matches at 9 bases. CDR3 length equals 16 residues. J was trimmed by 0 bases and V by 6 bases; bases with no gene match: 9. Germline V CDR1 and CDR2: MDHEN, SYDVKM. The CDR3 DNA is TGTGCCAGCAGCCAACGGACAGGGGACTCCTCCTACGAGCAGTACTTC. Its protein product is CASSQRTGDSSYEQYF. Filled out from reference TRBV28 and TRBJ2-7, the complete variable domain reads DVKVTQSSRYLVKRTGEKVFLECVQDMDHENMFWYRQDPGLGLRLIYFSYDVKMKEKGDIPEGYSVSREKKERFSLILESASTNQTSMYLCASSQRTGDSSYEQYFGPGTRLTVT.

This clone was seen only a few times. V gene TRBV12-5 combines with J gene TRBJ2-5; 8 bases fit TRBD2. V lost 1 base, J lost 3 bases, and 1 base stayed unmatched. The CDR3 extends over 14 amino acids. CDR1 LGHNT and CDR2 FRNRAP come from the germline V gene. The CDR3 spells CASGLGREEETQYF. The CDR3 nucleotides read TGTGCTAGTGGTTTGGGGCGGGAGGAAGAGACCCAGTACTTC.

The chain links TRBV2 to TRBJ2-7; TRBD2 aligns across 7 bases. The CDR3 covers 13 residues. Trimming removed 7 bases from V and 2 bases from J; junction bases left unmatched: 5. Germline CDR1 is SNHLY and CDR2 is FYNNEI. CDR3 amino acids: CASTPSGTYEQYF. CDR3 nucleotide sequence: TGTGCCAGCACCCCCAGCGGGACCTACGAGCAGTACTTC.

The rearrangement joins TRBV6-1 to TRBJ1-1, with D tentatively TRBD1 (5 bases). Germline CDR1 MNHNS, CDR2 SASEGT. The CDR3 consists of 13 residues. V shed 7 bases and J shed 0 bases, with 9 bases lying between them. CDR3 bases: TGTGCCAGCAAAGACAGTTTGAACACTGAAGCTTTCTTT. Protein sequence: CASKDSLNTEAFF.